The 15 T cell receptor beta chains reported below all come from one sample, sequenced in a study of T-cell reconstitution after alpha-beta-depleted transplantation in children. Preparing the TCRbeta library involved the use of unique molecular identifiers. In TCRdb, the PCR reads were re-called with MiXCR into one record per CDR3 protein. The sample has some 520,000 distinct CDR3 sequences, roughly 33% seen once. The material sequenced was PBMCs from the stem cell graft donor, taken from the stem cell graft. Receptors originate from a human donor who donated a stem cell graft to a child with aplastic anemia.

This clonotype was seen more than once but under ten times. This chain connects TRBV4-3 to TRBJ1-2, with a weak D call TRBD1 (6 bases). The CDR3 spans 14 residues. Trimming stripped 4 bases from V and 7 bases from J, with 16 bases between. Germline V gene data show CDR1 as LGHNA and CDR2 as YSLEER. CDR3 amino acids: CASSLSGGSRGYTF. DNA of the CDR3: TGCGCCAGCAGCCTTTCCGGGGGCAGTCGTGGCTACACCTTC.

The CDR3 bases are TGTGCCAGCAGCCCAGCCGGGACTAGCGGCCCCTACGAGCAGTACGTC. As protein: CASSPAGTSGPYEQYV. This chain connects TRBV7-8 to TRBJ2-7; 11 positions agree with TRBD2. CDR3 length: 16 residues. V was clipped by 5 bases and J by 2 bases; unmatched bases: 8. The germline gives CDR1 SGHVS, CDR2 FQNEAQ.

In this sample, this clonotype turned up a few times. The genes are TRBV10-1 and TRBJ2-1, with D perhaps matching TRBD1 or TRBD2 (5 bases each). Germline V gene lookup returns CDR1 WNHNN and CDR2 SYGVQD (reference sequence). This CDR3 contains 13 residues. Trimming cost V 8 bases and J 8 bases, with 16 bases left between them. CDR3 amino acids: CASGHPGADEQFF. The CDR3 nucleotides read TGCGCCAGCGGACACCCCGGGGCCGATGAGCAGTTCTTC.

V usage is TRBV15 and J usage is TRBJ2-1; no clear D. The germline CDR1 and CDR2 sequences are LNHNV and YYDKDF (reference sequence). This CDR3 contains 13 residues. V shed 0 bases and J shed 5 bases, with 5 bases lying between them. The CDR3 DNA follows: TGTGCCACCAGCAGAGATCAGGACAATGAGCAGTTCTTC. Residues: CATSRDQDNEQFF.

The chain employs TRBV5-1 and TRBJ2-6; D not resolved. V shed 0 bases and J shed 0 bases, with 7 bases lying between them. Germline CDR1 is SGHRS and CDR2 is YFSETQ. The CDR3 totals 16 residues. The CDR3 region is CASSLDSLSGANVLTF. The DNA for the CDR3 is TGCGCCAGCAGCTTGGACAGTCTCTCTGGGGCCAACGTCCTGACTTTC.

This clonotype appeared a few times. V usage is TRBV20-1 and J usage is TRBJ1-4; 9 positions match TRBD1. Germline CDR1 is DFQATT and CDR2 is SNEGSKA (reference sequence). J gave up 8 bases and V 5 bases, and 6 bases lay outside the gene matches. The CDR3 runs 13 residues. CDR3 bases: TGCAGTGCTTGGGACAGGGAGAAGGAAAAACTGTTTTTT. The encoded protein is CSAWDREKEKLFF.

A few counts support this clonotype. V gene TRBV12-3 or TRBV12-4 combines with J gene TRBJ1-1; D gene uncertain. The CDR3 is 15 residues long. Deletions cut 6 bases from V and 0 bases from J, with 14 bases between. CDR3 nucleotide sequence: TGTGCCAGCAGCCCTGGCGGCAGGATGAACACTGAAGCTTTCTTT. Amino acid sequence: CASSPGGRMNTEAFF.

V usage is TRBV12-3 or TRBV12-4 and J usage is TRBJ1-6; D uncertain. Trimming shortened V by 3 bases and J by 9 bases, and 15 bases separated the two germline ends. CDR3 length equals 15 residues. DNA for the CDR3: TGTGCCAGCAGTTTCAGGCAGCCCTCATCTTCACCCCTCCACTTT. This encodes CASSFRQPSSSPLHF.

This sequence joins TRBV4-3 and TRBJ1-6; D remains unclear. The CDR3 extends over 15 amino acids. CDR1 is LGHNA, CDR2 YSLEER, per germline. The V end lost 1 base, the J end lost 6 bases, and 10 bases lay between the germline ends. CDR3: CASSQGGRINSPLHF. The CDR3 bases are TGCGCCAGCAGCCAAGGTGGCCGGATTAATTCACCCCTCCACTTT.

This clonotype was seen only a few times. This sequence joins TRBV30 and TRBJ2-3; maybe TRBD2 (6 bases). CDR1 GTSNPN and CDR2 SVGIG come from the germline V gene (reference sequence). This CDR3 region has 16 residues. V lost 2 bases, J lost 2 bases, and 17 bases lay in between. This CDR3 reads CAWSWRGTHNTDTQYF. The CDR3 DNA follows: TGTGCCTGGAGTTGGAGAGGGACTCATAACACAGATACGCAGTATTTT. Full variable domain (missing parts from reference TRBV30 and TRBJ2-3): SQTIHQWPATLVQPVGSPLSLECTVEGTSNPNLYWYRQAAGRGLQLLFYSVGIGQISSEVPQNLSASRPQDRQFILSSKKLLLSDSGFYLCAWSWRGTHNTDTQYFGPGTRLTVL.

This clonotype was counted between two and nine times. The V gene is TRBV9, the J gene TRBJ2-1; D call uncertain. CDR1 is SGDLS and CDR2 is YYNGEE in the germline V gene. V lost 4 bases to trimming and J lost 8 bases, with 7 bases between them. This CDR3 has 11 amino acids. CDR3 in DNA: TGTGCCAGCAGCCCCGGGCATGAGCAGTTCTTC. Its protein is CASSPGHEQFF.

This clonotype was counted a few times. CDR3 in amino acids: CASRPVAGEQYF. The CDR3 DNA reads TGTGCCAGCAGGCCGGTTGCGGGCGAGCAGTACTTC. This chain uses TRBV5-5 with TRBJ2-7; a possible D gene is TRBD2 (5 bases). V was cut by 5 bases and J by 6 bases, with 12 bases left in between. The germline CDR1 and CDR2 sequences are SGHKS and YYEKEE (reference sequence). The CDR3 length is 12 residues.

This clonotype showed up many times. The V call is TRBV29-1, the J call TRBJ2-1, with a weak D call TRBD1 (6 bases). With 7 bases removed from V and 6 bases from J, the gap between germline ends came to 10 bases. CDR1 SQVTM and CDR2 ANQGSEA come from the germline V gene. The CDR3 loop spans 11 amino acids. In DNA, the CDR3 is TGCAGCGACCTCAGGGGCAATGAGCAGTTCTTC. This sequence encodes CSDLRGNEQFF.

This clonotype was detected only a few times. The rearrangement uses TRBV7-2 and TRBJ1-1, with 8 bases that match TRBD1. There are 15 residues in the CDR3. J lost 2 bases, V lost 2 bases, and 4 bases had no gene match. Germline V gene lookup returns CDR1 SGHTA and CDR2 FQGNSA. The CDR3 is CASSLPRGRNTEAFF. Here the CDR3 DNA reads TGTGCCAGCAGCTTACCCAGGGGGCGTAACACTGAAGCTTTCTTT.

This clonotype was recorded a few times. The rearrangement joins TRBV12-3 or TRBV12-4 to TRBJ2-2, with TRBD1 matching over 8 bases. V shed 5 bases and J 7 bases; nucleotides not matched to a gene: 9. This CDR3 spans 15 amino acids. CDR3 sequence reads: CASSTQGARNGELFF. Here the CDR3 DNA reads TGTGCCAGCAGTACCCAGGGGGCTAGGAACGGGGAGCTGTTTTTT.